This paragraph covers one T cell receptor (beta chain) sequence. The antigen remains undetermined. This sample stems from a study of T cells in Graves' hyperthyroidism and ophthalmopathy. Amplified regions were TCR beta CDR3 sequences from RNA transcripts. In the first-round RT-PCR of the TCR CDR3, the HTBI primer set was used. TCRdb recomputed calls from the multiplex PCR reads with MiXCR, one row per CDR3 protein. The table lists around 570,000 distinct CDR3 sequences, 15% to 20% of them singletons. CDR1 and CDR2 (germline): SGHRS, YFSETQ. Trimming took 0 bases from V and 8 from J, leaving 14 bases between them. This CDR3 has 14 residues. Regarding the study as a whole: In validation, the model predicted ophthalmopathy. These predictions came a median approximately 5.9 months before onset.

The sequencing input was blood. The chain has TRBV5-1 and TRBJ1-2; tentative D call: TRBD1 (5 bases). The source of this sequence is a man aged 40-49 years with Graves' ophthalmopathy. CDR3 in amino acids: CASSLDPRQGGYTF. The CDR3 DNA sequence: TGCGCCAGCAGCTTGGACCCTCGGCAGGGAGGCTACACCTTC.